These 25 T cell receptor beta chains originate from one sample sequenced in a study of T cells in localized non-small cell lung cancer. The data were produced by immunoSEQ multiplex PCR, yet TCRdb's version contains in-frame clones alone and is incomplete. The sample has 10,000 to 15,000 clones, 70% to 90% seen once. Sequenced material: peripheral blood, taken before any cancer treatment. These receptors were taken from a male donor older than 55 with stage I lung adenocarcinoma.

CDR3 loop: CSVVGQGPYEQYF. The CDR3 nucleotides read TGCAGCGTTGTAGGGCAGGGACCTTACGAGCAGTACTTC. The rearrangement uses TRBV29-1 and TRBJ2-7, with D perhaps TRBD1 or TRBD2 (5 bases each). The CDR3 sequence is 13 residues long. Germline-derived CDR1 and CDR2 are SQVTM and ANQGSEA. Trimming shortened V by 4 bases and J by 4 bases, and 14 bases separated the two germline ends.

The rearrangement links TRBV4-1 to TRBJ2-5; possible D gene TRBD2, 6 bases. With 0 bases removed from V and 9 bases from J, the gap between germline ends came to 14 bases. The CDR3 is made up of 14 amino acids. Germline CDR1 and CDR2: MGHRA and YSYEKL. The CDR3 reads CASSQDEELASQYF. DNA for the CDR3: TGCGCCAGCAGCCAAGATGAAGAACTAGCTTCCCAGTACTTC.

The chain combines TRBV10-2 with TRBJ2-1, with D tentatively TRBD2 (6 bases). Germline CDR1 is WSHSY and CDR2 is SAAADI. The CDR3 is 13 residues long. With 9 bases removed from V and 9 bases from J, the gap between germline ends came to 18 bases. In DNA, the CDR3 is TGCGCCAGTCAGAGGGCAGGACTAACTGAGCAGTTCTTC. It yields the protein CASQRAGLTEQFF.

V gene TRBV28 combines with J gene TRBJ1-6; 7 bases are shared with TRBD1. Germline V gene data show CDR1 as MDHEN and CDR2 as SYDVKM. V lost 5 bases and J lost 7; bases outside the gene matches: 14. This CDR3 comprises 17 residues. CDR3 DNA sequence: TGTGCCAGCAGTCTACCCCGACAGGGAAGGGGCAATTCACCCCTCCACTTT. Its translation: CASSLPRQGRGNSPLHF.

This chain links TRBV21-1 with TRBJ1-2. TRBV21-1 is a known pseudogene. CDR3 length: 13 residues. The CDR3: CASSIPHGYSYTF. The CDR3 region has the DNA TGTGCCAGCTCAATCCCCCACGGGTATAGCTACACCTTC.

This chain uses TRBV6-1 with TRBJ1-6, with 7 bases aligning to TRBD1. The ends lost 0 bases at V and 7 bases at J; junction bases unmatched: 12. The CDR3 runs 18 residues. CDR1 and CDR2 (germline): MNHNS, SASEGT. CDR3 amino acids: CASSEAYITGVGNSPLHF. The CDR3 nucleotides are TGTGCCAGCAGTGAAGCGTATATTACAGGGGTAGGGAATTCACCCCTCCACTTT.

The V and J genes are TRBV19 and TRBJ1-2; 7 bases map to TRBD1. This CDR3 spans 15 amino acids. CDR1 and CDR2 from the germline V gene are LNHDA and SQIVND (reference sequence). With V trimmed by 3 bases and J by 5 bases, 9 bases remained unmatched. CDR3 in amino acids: CASSMDRRETYGYTF. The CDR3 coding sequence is TGTGCCAGTAGTATGGACAGGAGGGAAACTTATGGCTACACCTTC.

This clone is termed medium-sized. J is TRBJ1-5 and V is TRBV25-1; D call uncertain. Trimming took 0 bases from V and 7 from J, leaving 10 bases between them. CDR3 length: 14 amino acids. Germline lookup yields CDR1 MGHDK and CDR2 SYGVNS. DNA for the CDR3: TGTGCCAGCAGTGAATATGGGCGGATACAGCCCCAGCATTTT. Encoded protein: CASSEYGRIQPQHF. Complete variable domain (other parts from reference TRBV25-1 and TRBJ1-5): EADIYQTPRYLVIGTGKKITLECSQTMGHDKMYWYQQDPGMELHLIHYSYGVNSTEKGDLSSESTVSRIRTEHFPLTLESARPSHTSQYLCASSEYGRIQPQHFGDGTRLSIL.

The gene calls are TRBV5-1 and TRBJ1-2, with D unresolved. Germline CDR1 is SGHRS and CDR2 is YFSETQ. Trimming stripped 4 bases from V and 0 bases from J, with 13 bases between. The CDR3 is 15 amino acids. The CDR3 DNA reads TGCGCCAGCAGCCGGGATGGGGAAGCTAACTATGGCTACACCTTC. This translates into CASSRDGEANYGYTF.

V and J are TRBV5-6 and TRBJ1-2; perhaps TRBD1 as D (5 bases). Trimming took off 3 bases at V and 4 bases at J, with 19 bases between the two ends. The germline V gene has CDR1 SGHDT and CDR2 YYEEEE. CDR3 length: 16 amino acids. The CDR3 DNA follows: TGTGCCAGCAGCTGGAAGGACATTCAAGGATCCTATGGCTACACCTTC. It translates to CASSWKDIQGSYGYTF.

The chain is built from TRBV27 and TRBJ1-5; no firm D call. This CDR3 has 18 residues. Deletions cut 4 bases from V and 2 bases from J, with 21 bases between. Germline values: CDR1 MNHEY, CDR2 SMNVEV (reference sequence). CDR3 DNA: TGTGCCAGCAGTTCCATCGCCGGGATAGTAAGGGGCAATCAGCCCCAGCATTTT. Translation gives CASSSIAGIVRGNQPQHF.

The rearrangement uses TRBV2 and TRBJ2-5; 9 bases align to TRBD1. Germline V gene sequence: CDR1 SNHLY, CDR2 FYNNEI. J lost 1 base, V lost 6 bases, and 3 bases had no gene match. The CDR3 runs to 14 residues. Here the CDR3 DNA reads TGTGCCAGCAGCAAACAGGGGGCCCAAGAGACCCAGTACTTC. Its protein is CASSKQGAQETQYF.

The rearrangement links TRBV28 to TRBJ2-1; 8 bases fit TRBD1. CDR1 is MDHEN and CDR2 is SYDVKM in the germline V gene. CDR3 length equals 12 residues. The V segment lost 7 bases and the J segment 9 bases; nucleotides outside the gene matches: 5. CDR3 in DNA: TGTGCCAGCATCCAAACAGGGGGTGAGCAGTTCTTC. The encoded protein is CASIQTGGEQFF.

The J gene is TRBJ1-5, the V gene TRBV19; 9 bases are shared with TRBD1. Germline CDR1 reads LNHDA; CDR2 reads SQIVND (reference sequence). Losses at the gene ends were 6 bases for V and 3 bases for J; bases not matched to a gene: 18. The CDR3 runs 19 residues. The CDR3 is CASSRKAPGQGEVNQPQHF. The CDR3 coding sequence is TGTGCCAGTAGCCGAAAGGCCCCGGGACAGGGTGAGGTCAATCAGCCCCAGCATTTT.

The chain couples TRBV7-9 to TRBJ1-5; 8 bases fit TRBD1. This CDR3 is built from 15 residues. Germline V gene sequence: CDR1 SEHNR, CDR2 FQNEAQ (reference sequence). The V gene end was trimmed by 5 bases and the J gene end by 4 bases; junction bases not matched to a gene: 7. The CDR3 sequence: CASSPRGQENQPQHF. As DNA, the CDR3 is TGTGCCAGCAGCCCCCGGGGACAGGAGAATCAGCCCCAGCATTTT.

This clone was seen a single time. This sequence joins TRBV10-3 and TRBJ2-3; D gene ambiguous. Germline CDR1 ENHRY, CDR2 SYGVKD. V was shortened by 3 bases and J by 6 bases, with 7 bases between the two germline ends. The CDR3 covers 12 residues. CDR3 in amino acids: CAISDRADTQYF. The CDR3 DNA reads TGTGCCATCAGTGATAGAGCGGATACGCAGTATTTT.

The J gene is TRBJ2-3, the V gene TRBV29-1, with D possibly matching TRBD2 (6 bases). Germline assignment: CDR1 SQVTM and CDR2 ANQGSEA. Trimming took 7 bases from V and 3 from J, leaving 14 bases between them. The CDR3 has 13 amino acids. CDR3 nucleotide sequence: TGCAGCGCATCGGGGGTAGGGACAGATACGCAGTATTTT. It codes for CSASGVGTDTQYF.

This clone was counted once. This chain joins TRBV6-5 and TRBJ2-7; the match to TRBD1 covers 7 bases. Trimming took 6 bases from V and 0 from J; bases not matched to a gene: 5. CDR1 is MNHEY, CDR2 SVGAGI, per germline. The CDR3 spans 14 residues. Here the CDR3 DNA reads TGTGCCAGCAGGAGGGGACAGAGCTCCTACGAGCAGTACTTC. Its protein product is CASRRGQSSYEQYF.

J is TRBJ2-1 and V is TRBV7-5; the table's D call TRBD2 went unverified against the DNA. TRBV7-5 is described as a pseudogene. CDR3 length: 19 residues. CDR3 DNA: TGTGTCAGAAGCTTATGTAGACTATCCGGGTTAGGGAACTCCAATGAGCAGTTCTTC. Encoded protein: CVRSLCRLSGLGNSNEQFF.

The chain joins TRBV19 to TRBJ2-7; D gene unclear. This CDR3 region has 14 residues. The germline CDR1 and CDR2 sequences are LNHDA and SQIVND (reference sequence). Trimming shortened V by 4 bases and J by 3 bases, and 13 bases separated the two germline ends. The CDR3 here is CASSTRDGSYEQYF. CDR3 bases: TGTGCCAGTAGTACTAGAGACGGAAGCTACGAGCAGTACTTC. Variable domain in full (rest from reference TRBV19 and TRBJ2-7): DGGITQSPKYLFRKEGQNVTLSCEQNLNHDAMYWYRQDPGQGLRLIYYSQIVNDFQKGDIAEGYSVSREKKESFPLTVTSAQKNPTAFYLCASSTRDGSYEQYFGPGTRLTVT.

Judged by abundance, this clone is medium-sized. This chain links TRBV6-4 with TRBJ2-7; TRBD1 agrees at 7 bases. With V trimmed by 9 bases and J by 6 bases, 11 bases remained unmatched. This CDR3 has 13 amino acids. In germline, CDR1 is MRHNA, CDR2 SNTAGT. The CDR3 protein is CASRQGEAIEQYF. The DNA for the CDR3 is TGTGCCAGTCGACAGGGAGAGGCGATCGAGCAGTACTTC.

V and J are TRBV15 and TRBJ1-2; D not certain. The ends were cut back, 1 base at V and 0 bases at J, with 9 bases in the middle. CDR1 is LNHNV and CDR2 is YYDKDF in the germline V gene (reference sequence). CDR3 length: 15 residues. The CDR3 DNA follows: TGTGCCACCAGCAGAGCCGTCAGTACTAACTATGGCTACACCTTC. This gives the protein CATSRAVSTNYGYTF. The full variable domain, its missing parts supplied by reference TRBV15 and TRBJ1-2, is DAMVIQNPRYQVTQFGKPVTLSCSQTLNHNVMYWYQQKSSQAPKLLFHYYDKDFNNEADTPDNFQSRRPNTSFCFLDIRSPGLGDTAMYLCATSRAVSTNYGYTFGSGTRLTVV.

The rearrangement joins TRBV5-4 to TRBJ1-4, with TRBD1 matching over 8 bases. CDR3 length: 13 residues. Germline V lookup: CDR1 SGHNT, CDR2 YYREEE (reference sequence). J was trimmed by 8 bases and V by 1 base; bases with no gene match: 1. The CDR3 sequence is CASSLTGGEKLFF. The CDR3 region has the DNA TGTGCCAGCAGCTTGACAGGGGGGGAAAAACTGTTTTTT.

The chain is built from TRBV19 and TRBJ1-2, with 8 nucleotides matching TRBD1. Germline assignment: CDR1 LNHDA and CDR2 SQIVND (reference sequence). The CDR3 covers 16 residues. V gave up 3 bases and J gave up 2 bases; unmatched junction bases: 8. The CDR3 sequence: CASSMPSGGLNYGYTF. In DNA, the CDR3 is TGTGCCAGTAGTATGCCGTCAGGGGGCCTGAACTATGGCTACACCTTC. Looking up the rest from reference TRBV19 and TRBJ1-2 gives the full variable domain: DGGITQSPKYLFRKEGQNVTLSCEQNLNHDAMYWYRQDPGQGLRLIYYSQIVNDFQKGDIAEGYSVSREKKESFPLTVTSAQKNPTAFYLCASSMPSGGLNYGYTFGSGTRLTVV.

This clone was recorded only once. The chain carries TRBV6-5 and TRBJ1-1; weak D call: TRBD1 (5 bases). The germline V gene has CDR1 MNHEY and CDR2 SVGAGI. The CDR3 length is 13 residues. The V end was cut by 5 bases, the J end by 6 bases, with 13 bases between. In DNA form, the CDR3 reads TGTGCCAGCAGTCTCCCCGGGACGGCTGAAGCTTTCTTT. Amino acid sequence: CASSLPGTAEAFF.